This T cell receptor beta chain was documented in a study of CD8 T cells in ankylosing spondylitis. Each TCR beta library was made by quantitative 5'-RACE that incorporated molecular barcodes. TCRdb reanalysed the 5' RACE reads using MiXCR and keeps one entry per CDR3 protein. The repertoire holds about 750,000 distinct CDR3 sequences, with 15% to 20% as singletons. Study-level results: Disease-associated clones were reportedly significantly overrepresented in matched ankylosing spondylitis synovial fluid. Ankylosing spondylitis blood seemed to carry a telltale TCR beta motif made of seven or eight highly homologous variants.

This clonotype was detected only a few times. Antigen unknown. This CDR3 is 15 amino acids long. After removal of 6 bases from V and 5 bases from J, the junction contained 10 bases not matched to a gene. The sample was blood, either unsorted or a sorted T cell fraction (not recorded which). This chain links TRBV12-3 or TRBV12-4 with TRBJ2-5, with 9 bases that match TRBD2. The TCR comes from a male donor with ankylosing spondylitis. The CDR3 sequence: CASRRERGAGETQYF. The CDR3 DNA sequence: TGTGCCAGCAGACGGGAGCGGGGGGCCGGGGAGACCCAGTACTTC.